This note documents a single T cell receptor beta chain sequence. As yet, its antigen is unknown. This entry comes from a study of OX40 agonist ivuxolimab in advanced cancers. Background on the study: Those treated in dose escalation had hepatocellular carcinoma, melanoma, renal cell cancer or head and neck cancer. Three dose-escalation patients had partial responses: one with hepatocellular carcinoma and two with cutaneous melanoma. General observations from the study: Among patients with partial responses at 0.1-3.0 mg/kg, clonal expansion was among the lowest.

From germline, CDR1 is SGHTA and CDR2 FQGNSA. Trimming left V 5 bases short and J 6 bases short, with 11 bases between. CDR3 length equals 13 residues. Samples of blood were obtained at baseline, on cycle 4 day 1, and on cycle 7 day 1. TCRdb keeps only in-frame clones here, not all; method: immunoSEQ multiplex PCR. The sample contains tens of thousands of clones, 80% to 90% of which appear only once. The material was CD4+ or CD8+ T cells sorted from blood, obtained in a trial of the OX40 agonist ivuxolimab. The rearrangement links TRBV7-2 to TRBJ1-5; a possible D gene is TRBD1 (5 bases). This TCR came from an adult with an advanced solid tumor such as melanoma, head and neck, liver or kidney cancer. CDR3 DNA sequence: TGTGCCAGCAGCCCTTCAGGGAGTCAGCCCCAGCATTTT. The encoded protein is CASSPSGSQPQHF.